This entry describes one TCR beta chain. The antigen is undetermined. The data are from a study of identical twins. Study-wide results and caveats: Sequences that were beta out-of-frame showed weaker excess twin sharing. The more abundant beta clonotypes in cord blood had fewer insertions, and memory repertoires did not show this. Out-of-frame alpha sequences common to twins were enriched for low generation probability.

CDR1 is MGHRA, CDR2 YSYEKL, per germline. The CDR3 totals 15 residues. Trimming left V 2 bases short and J 8 bases short, with 18 bases between. Unique molecular identifiers were present on the cDNA, which also gained a universal primer site by template switching. TCRdb called the 5' RACE reads again in MiXCR, with one record for every CDR3 protein. The data hold 1.5 million to 2 million distinct CDR3 sequences, with less than 40% observed a single time. The sample consisted of cord blood. The TCR comes from a newborn girl in good health. The chain carries TRBV4-1 and TRBJ1-2; D not certain. The CDR3 sequence is CASSQRDLNLRGYTF. DNA of the CDR3: TGCGCCAGCAGCCAACGAGACTTAAACCTACGCGGCTACACCTTC.